Below are 27 T cell receptor beta chains sequenced from a single sample in a study of shared clonotypes between healthy human individuals. Some clones are missing from TCRdb's copy, which holds only in-frame ones; the method was immunoSEQ multiplex PCR. Of approximately 2,000,000 clones listed, about nine tenths are singletons. Sample: naive CD4+ T cells from PBMCs. Subset described: CD45RA+ positively selected. The receptors derive from a man aged 18 to 29 in good health. Some clones in this sample may be carry-over from other donors' samples.

The chain uses TRBV4-2 and TRBJ2-5, with 12 bases aligning to TRBD1. Unmatched junction bases numbered 7, after V lost 0 bases and J lost 5 bases. Germline CDR1 is LGHNA and CDR2 is YNFKEQ. The CDR3 length is 17 residues. The chain's CDR3 is CASSQDWDRGLRETQYF. The CDR3 region has the DNA TGTGCCAGCAGCCAAGATTGGGACAGGGGGCTAAGGGAGACCCAGTACTTC.

The CDR3 here is CAISQEGDTQYF. The CDR3 DNA reads as TGTGCCATCAGCCAGGAAGGAGATACGCAGTATTTT. The chain has TRBV10-3 and TRBJ2-3, with unresolved D. This CDR3 spans 12 amino acids. CDR1 is ENHRY, CDR2 SYGVKD, per germline. The V gene lost 6 bases and the J gene lost 5 bases, with 9 bases spanning the gap.

This chain links TRBV25-1 with TRBJ2-4; D is possibly TRBD2 (6 bases). Trimming removed 4 bases at V and 9 bases at J, with 7 bases between. Germline values: CDR1 MGHDK, CDR2 SYGVNS. The CDR3 is 11 residues long. In nucleotides, the CDR3 is TGTGCCAGCAGTGTCGGGAGCATTCAGTACTTC. This sequence encodes CASSVGSIQYF.

This chain joins TRBV5-5 and TRBJ2-7; D ambiguous. Trimming removed 0 bases from V and 2 bases from J, with 12 bases in between. The germline gives CDR1 SGHKS, CDR2 YYEKEE (reference sequence). This CDR3 comprises 15 residues. The CDR3 nucleotides read TGTGCCAGCAGCTTGGGTCTTGGATCTGCCTACGAGCAGTACTTC. This codes for CASSLGLGSAYEQYF.

V usage is TRBV19 and J usage is TRBJ1-5; no firm D call. The V gene lost 5 bases and the J gene lost 2 bases, with 10 bases spanning the gap. The CDR3 runs to 14 residues. Germline values: CDR1 LNHDA, CDR2 SQIVND (reference sequence). CDR3: CASSRGYGNQPQHF. CDR3 DNA sequence: TGTGCCAGTAGTCGAGGGTACGGCAATCAGCCCCAGCATTTT.

The gene calls are TRBV6-1 and TRBJ2-3; D unresolved. V dropped 5 bases and J dropped 0 bases, with 9 bases sitting between them. The CDR3 contains 14 residues. Germline V gene sequence: CDR1 MNHNS, CDR2 SASEGT. This CDR3 is CASSQITSTDTQYF. DNA for the CDR3: TGTGCCAGCAGTCAAATAACGAGCACAGATACGCAGTATTTT.

This clone showed up just once. The chain employs TRBV29-1 and TRBJ1-1, with D hard to call. This CDR3 region has 10 residues. CDR1 and CDR2 from the germline V gene are SQVTM and ANQGSEA. Trimming cost V 7 bases and J 6 bases, with 9 bases left between them. The CDR3 loop is CSAVNAEAFF. The CDR3 region has the DNA TGCAGCGCCGTAAACGCTGAAGCTTTCTTT.

This clone was seen a handful of times. CDR3 nucleotide sequence: TGTGCCAGCATAGGGTCAAGGGCCCAACTGGAAGCTTTCTTT. Its translation is CASIGSRAQLEAFF. The V and J genes are TRBV2 and TRBJ1-1, with no clear D. Trimming pared 7 bases from V and 8 bases from J, leaving 20 bases between. CDR1 and CDR2 (germline): SNHLY, FYNNEI. The CDR3 length is 14 residues. The full variable domain, with the rest looked up from reference TRBV2 and TRBJ1-1, is EPEVTQTPSHQVTQMGQEVILRCVPISNHLYFYWYRQILGQKVEFLVSFYNNEISEKSEIFDDQFSVERPDGSNFTLKIRSTKLEDSAMYFCASIGSRAQLEAFFGQGTRLTVV.

J is TRBJ1-4 and V is TRBV19, with D maybe TRBD1 (5 bases). Trimming cost V 1 base and J 8 bases, with 11 bases left between them. Germline CDR1 is LNHDA and CDR2 is SQIVND (reference sequence). The CDR3 covers 14 residues. CDR3 bases: TGTGCCAGTAGTATAGGGGGCTCCGCGGAAAAACTGTTTTTT. Its protein product is CASSIGGSAEKLFF.

This rearrangement joins TRBV19 to TRBJ1-4, with TRBD1 matching 7 bases. V was clipped by 5 bases and J by 8 bases; unmatched bases: 11. The CDR3 covers 15 residues. The germline gives CDR1 LNHDA, CDR2 SQIVND (reference sequence). The CDR3 DNA reads as TGTGCCAGTAGTTACCAGGGGGTGCCATGGGAAAAACTGTTTTTT. Translating gives CASSYQGVPWEKLFF.

This chain connects TRBV28 to TRBJ1-5; 9 bases are shared with TRBD1. In germline, CDR1 is MDHEN, CDR2 SYDVKM. The CDR3 sequence is 17 residues long. V lost 5 bases, J lost 4 bases, and 12 bases stayed unmatched. This CDR3 reads CASSATRTGVRNQPQHF. In DNA form, the CDR3 reads TGTGCCAGCAGTGCAACGAGGACAGGGGTCAGGAATCAGCCCCAGCATTTT.

This chain connects TRBV5-1 to TRBJ2-7, with D perhaps TRBD1 (5 bases). CDR3 length: 15 residues. CDR1 and CDR2 from the germline V gene are SGHRS and YFSETQ. The V end lost 1 base, the J end lost 0 bases, and 11 bases lay between the germline ends. For the CDR3, the DNA is TGCGCCAGCAGCTTGACCATACAGGCCTCCTACGAGCAGTACTTC. This codes for CASSLTIQASYEQYF. The variable domain in full, with the rest retrieved from reference TRBV5-1 and TRBJ2-7, is KAGVTQTPRYLIKTRGQQVTLSCSPISGHRSVSWYQQTPGQGLQFLFEYFSETQRNKGNFPGRFSGRQFSNSRSEMNVSTLELGDSALYLCASSLTIQASYEQYFGPGTRLTVT.

The gene calls are TRBV7-8 and TRBJ2-3, with D tentatively TRBD2 (5 bases). This CDR3 has 17 amino acids. Germline V gene data show CDR1 as SGHVS and CDR2 as FQNEAQ. The V and J ends lost 1 base and 0 bases respectively, with 14 bases between them. CDR3 in DNA: TGTGCCAGCAGCTTAGTACGGGGATTGGGTAGCACAGATACGCAGTATTTT. This codes for CASSLVRGLGSTDTQYF. Together with reference TRBV7-8 and TRBJ2-3, the CDR3 gives the full variable domain: GAGVSQSPRYKVAKRGQDVALRCDPISGHVSLFWYQQALGQGPEFLTYFQNEAQLDKSGLPSDRFFAERPEGSVSTLKIQRTQQEDSAVYLCASSLVRGLGSTDTQYFGPGTRLTVL.

This chain connects TRBV5-6 to TRBJ2-7, with D perhaps matching TRBD1 (6 bases). Trimming removed 4 bases from V and 0 bases from J, with 8 bases in between. The CDR3 extends over 13 amino acids. Germline CDR1 and CDR2: SGHDT and YYEEEE. Here the CDR3 reads CASSRDISYEQYF. The CDR3 nucleotides read TGTGCCAGCAGCCGGGACATCTCCTACGAGCAGTACTTC.

Comments on this clone: An end of the junction does not agree with germline; a read error may underlie this. V gene TRBV9 combines with J gene TRBJ2-3, with D possibly being TRBD2 (5 bases). Germline CDR1 reads SGDLS; CDR2 reads YYNGEE. The CDR3 contains 13 residues. The CDR3: CASSVASRDTQYF. In DNA, the CDR3 is TGTGCCAGCAGCGTAGCTAGCAGAGATACGCAGTATTTT. The full variable domain, in which reference TRBV9 and TRBJ2-3 provide the parts outside the CDR3, is DSGVTQTPKHLITATGQRVTLRCSPRSGDLSVYWYQQSLDQGLQFLIQYYNGEERAKGNILERFSAQQFPDLHSELNLSSLELGDSALYFCASSVASRDTQYFGPGTRLTVL.

V and J are TRBV19 and TRBJ1-2; D gene uncertain. Trimming cost V 5 bases and J 4 bases, with 8 bases left between them. This CDR3 region has 12 residues. Germline V gives CDR1 LNHDA, CDR2 SQIVND (reference sequence). The CDR3 protein is CASSFDGYGYTF. In nucleotides, the CDR3 is TGTGCCAGTAGTTTCGATGGCTATGGCTACACCTTC.

The chain's CDR3 is CASSPQGQGKETQYF. The CDR3 coding sequence is TGCGCCAGCAGCCCGCAGGGACAGGGTAAAGAGACCCAGTACTTC. The V gene is TRBV5-1, the J gene TRBJ2-5; 9 bases align to TRBD1. The CDR3 extends over 15 amino acids. CDR1 is SGHRS, CDR2 YFSETQ, per germline. The ends lost 4 bases at V and 3 bases at J; junction bases unmatched: 7.

With respect to this clone: The sample has other DNA sequences that encode this CDR3 too. The gene calls are TRBV5-1 and TRBJ2-5, with TRBD1 as a possible D gene (6 bases). This CDR3 comprises 15 residues. Germline lookup yields CDR1 SGHRS and CDR2 YFSETQ. V lost 4 bases to trimming and J lost 2 bases, with 15 bases between them. CDR3 in DNA: TGCGCCAGCAGCCCGACAGGACAGATACAAGAGACCCAGTACTTC. Its translation: CASSPTGQIQETQYF.

The V call is TRBV9, the J call TRBJ1-4; TRBD1 might be the D (5 bases). Trimming cost V 4 bases and J 0 bases, with 16 bases left between them. This CDR3 comprises 17 residues. Germline V gene sequence: CDR1 SGDLS, CDR2 YYNGEE. CDR3 residues: CASSLGAGGTTNEKLFF. Written as DNA, the CDR3 is TGTGCCAGCAGCTTAGGGGCAGGCGGAACAACTAATGAAAAACTGTTTTTT.

The gene calls are TRBV7-9 and TRBJ2-5, with 7 bases lining up with TRBD1. With the DNA end fitting TRBJ2-7 better, the J assignment may be wrong. This CDR3 is 13 amino acids long. CDR1 and CDR2 from the germline V gene are SEHNR and FQNEAQ (reference sequence). The CDR3 loop reads CASSIRQGYEQYF. The DNA for the CDR3 is TGTGCCAGCAGCATCCGACAGGGCTACGAGCAGTACTTC.

The V call is TRBV19, the J call TRBJ2-3; 11 nucleotides line up with TRBD2. After removal of 6 bases from V and 5 bases from J, the junction contained 4 bases not matched to a gene. Germline CDR1 is LNHDA and CDR2 is SQIVND (reference sequence). There are 14 residues in the CDR3. CDR3 amino acids: CASRETSGRDTQYF. In DNA form, the CDR3 reads TGTGCCAGTAGGGAAACTAGCGGGAGAGATACGCAGTATTTT.

This chain links TRBV6-1 with TRBJ2-1; TRBD1 is a possible D gene (5 bases). The CDR3 runs 16 residues. V was pared by 4 bases and J by 1 base, with 14 bases between. The germline gives CDR1 MNHNS, CDR2 SASEGT. Here the CDR3 reads CASSGQDSRSYNEQFF. The CDR3 DNA reads as TGTGCCAGCAGTGGACAAGACAGTAGATCCTACAATGAGCAGTTCTTC.

The chain carries TRBV9 and TRBJ2-1, with no clear D. CDR1 is SGDLS and CDR2 is YYNGEE in the germline V gene. This CDR3 is 13 amino acids long. V lost 0 bases, J lost 7 bases, and 8 bases lay in between. In DNA, the CDR3 is TGTGCCAGCAGCGTAGGATTTCCTAATGAGCAGTTCTTC. Translated, it gives CASSVGFPNEQFF.

The chain carries TRBV30 and TRBJ2-7, with D uncertain. CDR1 GTSNPN and CDR2 SVGIG come from the germline V gene (reference sequence). V dropped 0 bases and J dropped 3 bases, with 12 bases sitting between them. CDR3 size: 14 residues. The CDR3 nucleotides are TGTGCCTGGAGTGTGCGTGGCCGTTACTACGAGCAGTACTTC. Translating it yields CAWSVRGRYYEQYF.

The rearrangement joins TRBV28 to TRBJ2-1; D is uncertain. The CDR3 is 11 residues long. Trimming stripped 7 bases from V and 8 bases from J, with 9 bases between. From germline, CDR1 is MDHEN and CDR2 SYDVKM. CDR3 sequence (DNA): TGTGCCAGCACCGTAAGACATGAGCAGTTCTTC. This gives the protein CASTVRHEQFF.

For the CDR3, the DNA is TGTGCCAGCAGAGACGTCGGTAGAAACTCCTACAATGAGCAGTTCTTC. This encodes CASRDVGRNSYNEQFF. The rearrangement links TRBV25-1 to TRBJ2-1; no firm D call. The CDR3 runs 16 residues. CDR1 and CDR2 (germline): MGHDK, SYGVNS. Trimming took off 6 bases at V and 0 bases at J, with 15 bases between the two ends.

This rearrangement joins TRBV5-1 to TRBJ2-5; TRBD2 matches 7 bases. The closer fit of TRBJ2-7 to the DNA end suggests the J call may be wrong. CDR3 length equals 14 residues. CDR1 and CDR2 from the germline V gene are SGHRS and YFSETQ. The CDR3, as DNA: TGCGCCAGCAGCTTCAGAGCGGGAAGCTACGAGCAGTACTTC. Translated: CASSFRAGSYEQYF.